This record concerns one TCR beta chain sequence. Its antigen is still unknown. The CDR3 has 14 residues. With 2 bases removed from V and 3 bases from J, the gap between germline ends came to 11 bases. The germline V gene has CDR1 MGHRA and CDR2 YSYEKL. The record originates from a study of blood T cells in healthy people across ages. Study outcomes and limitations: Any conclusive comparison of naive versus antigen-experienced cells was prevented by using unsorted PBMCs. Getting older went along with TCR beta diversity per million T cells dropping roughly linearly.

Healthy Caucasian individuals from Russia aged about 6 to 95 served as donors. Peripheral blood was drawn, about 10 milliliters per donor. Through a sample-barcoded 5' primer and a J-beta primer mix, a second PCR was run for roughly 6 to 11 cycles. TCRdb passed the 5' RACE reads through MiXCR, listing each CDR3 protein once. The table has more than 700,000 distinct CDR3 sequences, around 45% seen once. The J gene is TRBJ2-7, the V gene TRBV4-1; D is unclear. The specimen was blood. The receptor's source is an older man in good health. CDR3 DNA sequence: TGCGCCAGCAGCCAAACAGTGACGGGCTACGAGCAGTACTTC. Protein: CASSQTVTGYEQYF.